The 13 T cell receptor beta chains listed next were all sequenced from one sample in a study of tumor and adjacent non-tumor tissue in lung cancer. The template was RNA from unsorted bulk tissue. A modified ARM-PCR protocol with three rounds of nested PCR amplified TCRbeta. TCRdb analysed the multiplex PCR reads with MiXCR anew, one entry per CDR3 protein. Here the sample spans approximately 120,000 distinct CDR3 sequences, 66% being singletons. The sample taken for sequencing was lung tumor tissue. Every receptor here comes from a man under 40 with non-small cell lung cancer.

The chain links TRBV20-1 to TRBJ2-1; 12 bases match TRBD2. The CDR3 loop spans 16 amino acids. With V trimmed by 5 bases and J by 16 bases, 21 bases remained unmatched. Germline V gene sequence: CDR1 DFQATT, CDR2 SNEGSKA (reference sequence). The CDR3 bases are TGCAGTGCTTTAGATACGCTGACTAGCGGGAGAGGAGATCAATTCTTC. Translated, it gives CSALDTLTSGRGDQFF.

There are many counts of this clonotype. The rearrangement uses TRBV20-1 and TRBJ2-5, with a tentative D call TRBD2 (6 bases). CDR1 and CDR2 from the germline V gene are DFQATT and SNEGSKA (reference sequence). Trimming took 1 base from V and 5 from J, leaving 17 bases between them. CDR3 size: 15 residues. CDR3 sequence: CSARAPLATRETQYF. CDR3 in DNA: TGCAGTGCTAGAGCCCCCCTAGCGACGAGGGAGACCCAGTACTTC.

To note about this clonotype: Mismatch with germline at one junction end may stem from a read error. The V and J genes are TRBV11-2 and TRBJ2-7; no definite D call. This CDR3 has 14 amino acids. Per the germline V gene, CDR1 is SGHAT and CDR2 is FQNNGV. This CDR3 is CASSSKEGLYEQYF. CDR3 nucleotides: TGTGCCAGCAGCTCCAAGGAAGGGCTCTACGAGCAATACTTC.

The genes are TRBV20-1 and TRBJ2-7; a weak D match, TRBD2 (6 bases). The CDR3 covers 15 residues. V dropped 0 bases and J dropped 3 bases, with 15 bases sitting between them. Looked up from germline, CDR1 is DFQATT and CDR2 is SNEGSKA (reference sequence). CDR3 coding DNA: TGCAGTGCTAGAGATAATAGCGGTATATGCTACGAGCAGTACTTC. Translating it yields CSARDNSGICYEQYF.

To note about this clonotype: This may be a read error: a much more frequent sequence differs by one nucleotide. The chain uses TRBV29-1 and TRBJ2-3; TRBD2 matches at 13 bases. The germline V gene encodes CDR1 SQVTM and CDR2 ANQGSEA. This CDR3 has 19 residues. With 1 base clipped from V and 0 bases from J, the junction kept 10 bases outside the gene matches. CDR3 nucleotides: TGCAGCGTTGAAGTGACTAGCGGGAGGCCGGGCGGGAGCACAGATACGCAGTATTTT. Protein: CSVEVTSGRPGGSTDTQYF.

This clonotype was counted ten times or more. This chain joins TRBV6-6 and TRBJ2-2; 10 bases are a match to TRBD2. Germline CDR1 MNHNY, CDR2 SVGAGI (reference sequence). The CDR3 extends over 15 amino acids. Losses at the gene ends were 6 bases for V and 7 bases for J; bases not matched to a gene: 8. The CDR3 loop is CASRESGGASGELFF. The CDR3 region has the DNA TGTGCCAGCAGAGAGAGCGGGGGGGCCAGCGGGGAGCTGTTTTTT.

The rearrangement uses TRBV20-1 and TRBJ2-3; D may be TRBD2 (5 bases). From germline, CDR1 is DFQATT and CDR2 SNEGSKA (reference sequence). This CDR3 region has 13 residues. V was trimmed by 8 bases and J by 6 bases, leaving 18 bases between them. The chain's CDR3 is CSTAAENGDTQYF. Here the CDR3 DNA reads TGCAGTACCGCAGCGGAAAATGGGGATACGCAGTATTTT.

This clonotype was picked up a small number of times. The chain couples TRBV12-3 or TRBV12-4 to TRBJ2-7; 7 nucleotides agree with TRBD1. The CDR3 extends over 14 amino acids. V trimming: 3 bases; J trimming: 3 bases; junction bases outside the gene matches: 5. CDR3 DNA: TGTGCCAGCAGTTTGGGACAGTTATTCTACGAGCAGTACTTC. This gives the protein CASSLGQLFYEQYF.

Of note for this clonotype: A much larger clone differs by one base, so this may be a read error. The chain couples TRBV5-4 to TRBJ2-7; 8 bases map to TRBD2. The CDR3 covers 14 residues. Germline V CDR1 and CDR2: SGHNT, YYREEE (reference sequence). V trimming: 8 bases; J trimming: 2 bases; junction bases outside the gene matches: 9. The CDR3 spells CARSPGLAAYEQYF. The CDR3 DNA reads TGTGCCAGAAGCCCCGGACTAGCTGCCTACGAGCAGTACTTC.

This clonotype was counted once. The chain couples TRBV20-1 to TRBJ1-2; TRBD1 is a possible D gene (5 bases). The CDR3 extends over 13 amino acids. From germline, CDR1 is DFQATT and CDR2 SNEGSKA (reference sequence). V was trimmed by 6 bases and J by 2 bases, leaving 13 bases between them. CDR3 in DNA: TGCAGTGCAGAATTAACAGGAAACTATGGCTACACCTTC. Its protein is CSAELTGNYGYTF.

Of note for this clonotype: This may come from a read error, since a much larger clone is one base off. The chain is built from TRBV14 and TRBJ2-7; no firm D call. The CDR3 totals 11 residues. CDR1 is SGHDN, CDR2 FVKESK, per germline. The CDR3 spells CVSSPAGWQYF. CDR3 coding DNA: TGTGTCAGCAGCCCTGCCGGATGGCAGTACTTC.

As regards this clonotype: A much more abundant neighbour one base away suggests this may be a read error. The chain employs TRBV10-2 and TRBJ1-2; 9 nucleotides align to TRBD1. CDR3 length equals 15 residues. The trim removed 3 bases at V and 2 bases at J, leaving 4 bases unmatched. Looked up from germline, CDR1 is WSHSY and CDR2 is SAAADI. The CDR3: CASSDLGQGNYGYTF. The CDR3 bases are TGCGCCAGCAGTGACTTAGGACAGGGGAACTATGGCTACACCTTC.

This clonotype was recorded at least ten times. V and J are TRBV11-2 and TRBJ2-5; perhaps TRBD2 as D (5 bases). Germline-derived CDR1 and CDR2 are SGHAT and FQNNGV. V was trimmed by 1 base and J by 5 bases, leaving 14 bases between them. The CDR3 totals 15 residues. The CDR3 sequence is CASSLVISRGETQYF. The CDR3 region has the DNA TGTGCCAGCAGCTTAGTTATTAGCAGAGGGGAGACCCAGTACTTC. The entire variable domain, with the rest obtained from reference TRBV11-2 and TRBJ2-5, is as follows: EAGVAQSPRYKIIEKRQSVAFWCNPISGHATLYWYQQILGQGPKLLIQFQNNGVVDDSQLPKDRFSAERLKGVDSTLKIQPAKLEDSAVYLCASSLVISRGETQYFGPGTRLLVL.